The sequence of this TCR beta chain was determined in a study of blood T cell repertoires in COVID-19. About the research overall: Sites across the United States, Italy and Spain contributed samples from acute and convalescent COVID-19. Sources were T cells, B-cell-depleted T cells, or PBMCs; the material itself was cDNA or gDNA.

The CDR3 is 16 residues long. Trimming at V came to 0 bases and at J to 7 bases, leaving 7 bases not matched to a gene. CDR1 SGHRS and CDR2 YFSETQ come from the germline V gene. In the original processing: Using reference gene primer amplification, nucleated cell counts were estimated. Libraries were prepared by immunoSEQ multiplex PCR; TCRdb keeps only in-frame clonotypes and omits some of them. V and J calls and clone size come straight from that table; D and trimming were deduced from the DNA. Of roughly 100,000 clones listed, roughly four fifths are singletons. This receptor was taken from an older man with acute or convalescent COVID-19. The sample comprised peripheral blood. V usage is TRBV5-1 and J usage is TRBJ1-5; 10 bases match TRBD1. CDR3 coding DNA: TGCGCCAGCAGCTTGGCCCCGGGACAGGGGTCGCAGCCCCAGCATTTT. Translating it yields CASSLAPGQGSQPQHF.